A selection of T cell receptor beta chains follows, all from one sample in a study of blood T cell repertoires in COVID-19. The table came from immunoSEQ multiplex PCR; TCRdb's copy has only in-frame clones and leaves some out. The data show approximately 250,000 clones, around 86% seen once. The sequencing sample was made of peripheral blood. The origin of the receptors is a woman aged 60 to 75 with COVID-19, enrolled during active disease. Each CDR3 is given with its conserved first and last residue. Each record gives: CDR3 DNA, CDR3 protein, clone size, D gene, J gene, V gene. The D gene is left open where the match is weak. A clone size is listed for some rows: how often the clone was seen (once, few, many), or a class if it is expanded.

DNA: TGTGCCAGCAGCTCTTCTAGCGGGAGTCGCCAAGAGACCCAGTACTTC
CDR3: CASSSSSGSRQETQYF
size: .
D: TRBD2
J: TRBJ2-5
V: TRBV7-6

DNA: TGTGCCAGCAGCTTGGGCGTTCCCTACGAGCAGTACTTC
CDR3: CASSLGVPYEQYF
size: .
D: .
J: TRBJ2-7
V: TRBV5-5

DNA: TGTGCCATCAGTGAACGGCGGGAGTGGAATGAGCAGTTCTTC
CDR3: CAISERREWNEQFF
size: .
D: TRBD2
J: TRBJ2-1
V: TRBV10-3

DNA: TGTGCCAGCAGTTTGGCGGCTAATTCACCCCTCCACTTT
CDR3: CASSLAANSPLHF
size: .
D: .
J: TRBJ1-6
V: TRBV2

DNA: TGTGCCAGCAGCCCCCGGGGGAATTCACCCCTCCACTTT
CDR3: CASSPRGNSPLHF
size: .
D: .
J: TRBJ1-6
V: TRBV3-1/TRBV3-2

DNA: TGCGCCAGCAGCCAAGGGCCCAGCGGGAATGGGTACGAGCAGTACTTC
CDR3: CASSQGPSGNGYEQYF
size: .
D: TRBD2
J: TRBJ2-7
V: TRBV4-3

DNA: TGTGCCAGTAGCCGGACTGTCTACACCGGGGAGCTGTTTTTT
CDR3: CASSRTVYTGELFF
size: once
D: .
J: TRBJ2-2
V: TRBV19

DNA: TGTGCCAGCAGCTTAAGCCGTAGCACAGATACGCAGTATTTT
CDR3: CASSLSRSTDTQYF
size: .
D: .
J: TRBJ2-3
V: TRBV7-2

DNA: TGTGCCAGCAGCCAAAGAAGCGGGGTAGATACGCAGTATTTT
CDR3: CASSQRSGVDTQYF
size: .
D: TRBD2
J: TRBJ2-3
V: TRBV14

DNA: TGTGCCAGCAGCCTTCTAACAGGGGATAGCAATCAGCCCCAGCATTTT
CDR3: CASSLLTGDSNQPQHF
size: few
D: TRBD1
J: TRBJ1-5
V: TRBV2

DNA: TGCGCCAGCAGCTCGACTAGCGGGAAACACGAGCAGTACTTC
CDR3: CASSSTSGKHEQYF
size: .
D: TRBD2
J: TRBJ2-7
V: TRBV5-1

DNA: TGTGCCAGCAGTTCCCCCTCAGGGATTCAGCCCCAGCATTTT
CDR3: CASSSPSGIQPQHF
size: .
D: .
J: TRBJ1-5
V: TRBV28

DNA: TGTGCCAGCAGCCACCCACAGGGCCGGGCTTTCTTT
CDR3: CASSHPQGRAFF
size: many
D: .
J: TRBJ1-1
V: TRBV7-3

DNA: TGTGCCACCCGGAACACTGAAGCTTTCTTT
CDR3: CATRNTEAFF
size: once
D: .
J: TRBJ1-1
V: TRBV19

DNA: TGTGCCAGCAGCTTAACCCGCGGCAGAAGCTCCTACAATGAGCAGTTCTTC
CDR3: CASSLTRGRSSYNEQFF
size: .
D: .
J: TRBJ2-1
V: TRBV7-2